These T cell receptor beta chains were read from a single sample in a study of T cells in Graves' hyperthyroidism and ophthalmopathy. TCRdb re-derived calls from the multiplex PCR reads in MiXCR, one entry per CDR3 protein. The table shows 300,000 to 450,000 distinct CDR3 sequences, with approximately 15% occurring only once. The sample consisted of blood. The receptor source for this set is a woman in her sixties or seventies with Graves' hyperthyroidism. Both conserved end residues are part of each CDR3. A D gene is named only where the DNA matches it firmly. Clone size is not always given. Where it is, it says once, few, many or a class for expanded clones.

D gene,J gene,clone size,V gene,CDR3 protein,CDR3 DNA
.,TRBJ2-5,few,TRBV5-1,CASSPDVRRFQETQYF,TGCGCCAGCAGCCCAGACGTTCGGCGGTTCCAAGAGACCCAGTACTTC
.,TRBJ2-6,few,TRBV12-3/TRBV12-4,CASSSGTAGANVLTF,TGTGCCAGCAGTAGCGGGACAGCTGGGGCCAACGTCCTGACTTTC
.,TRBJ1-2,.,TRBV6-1,CASSPRAAWDGYTF,TGTGCCAGCAGTCCTCGGGCAGCCTGGGATGGCTACACCTTC
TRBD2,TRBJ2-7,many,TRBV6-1,CASSERRLAGSEQYF,TGTGCCAGCAGTGAAAGGCGGCTAGCGGGGAGCGAGCAGTACTTC
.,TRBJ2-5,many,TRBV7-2,CASSLRYRETQYF,TGTGCCAGCAGCTTAAGATACCGCGAGACCCAGTACTTC
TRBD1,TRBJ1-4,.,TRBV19,CASSTGQGNEKLFF,TGTGCCAGTAGTACTGGACAGGGGAATGAAAAACTGTTTTTT
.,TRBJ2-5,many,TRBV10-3,CAATGGQGDSPGETQYF,TGTGCCGCGACTGGCGGGCAGGGGGACTCTCCAGGAGAGACCCAGTACTTC
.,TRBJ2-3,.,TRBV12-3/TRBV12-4,CASSPPLGNLGPQYF,TGTGCCAGCAGTCCCCCCCTCGGAAACCTTGGTCCGCAGTATTTT
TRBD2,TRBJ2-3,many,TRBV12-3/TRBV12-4,CASSLGRTSRGDTQYF,TGTGCCAGCAGTTTAGGGCGGACTAGCCGGGGGGATACGCAGTATTTT
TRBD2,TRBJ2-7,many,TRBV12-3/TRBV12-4,CASGLGGWEQYF,TGTGCCAGCGGACTAGGCGGGTGGGAGCAGTACTTC
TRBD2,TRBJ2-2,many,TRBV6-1,CASSGPSGGGTGELFF,TGTGCCAGCAGTGGACCTAGCGGAGGTGGCACCGGGGAGCTGTTTTTT
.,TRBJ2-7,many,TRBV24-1,CATSDLLSPYEQYF,TGTGCCACCAGTGATTTGTTGTCGCCCTACGAGCAGTACTTC
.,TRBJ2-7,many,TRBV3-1,CASSFSASYEQYF,TGTGCCAGCAGTTTTAGCGCGAGCTACGAGCAGTACTTC
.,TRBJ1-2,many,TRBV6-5,CASSYSAQENYGYTF,TGTGCCAGCAGTTACTCGGCACAGGAGAACTATGGCTACACCTTC
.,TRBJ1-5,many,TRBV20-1,CSATPDSGYQPQHF,TGCAGTGCTACCCCGGACAGTGGATATCAGCCCCAGCATTTT
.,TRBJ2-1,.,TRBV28,CASIYQGNNEQFF,TGTGCCAGCATTTATCAGGGAAACAATGAGCAGTTCTTC
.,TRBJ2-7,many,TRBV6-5,CASSYSRGITYEQYF,TGTGCCAGCAGTTACTCTCGGGGGATAACCTACGAGCAGTACTTC
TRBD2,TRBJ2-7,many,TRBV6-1,CASSKTPWDSGTYEQYF,TGTGCCAGCAGCAAGACCCCCTGGGATAGCGGGACCTACGAGCAGTACTTC
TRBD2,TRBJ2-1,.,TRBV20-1,CSAHAGLAGGNEQFF,TGCAGTGCTCACGCGGGGCTAGCGGGGGGGAATGAGCAGTTCTTC
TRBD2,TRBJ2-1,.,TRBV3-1,CASRNRAGGNEQFF,TGTGCCAGCAGGAATAGAGCGGGAGGAAATGAGCAGTTCTTC
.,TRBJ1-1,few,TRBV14,CASSQERRVTEAFF,TGTGCCAGCAGCCAAGAAAGGAGGGTTACTGAAGCTTTCTTT
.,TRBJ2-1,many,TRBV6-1,CASSVGGRSDNEQFF,TGTGCCAGCAGTGTGGGTGGGAGGTCAGACAATGAGCAGTTCTTC